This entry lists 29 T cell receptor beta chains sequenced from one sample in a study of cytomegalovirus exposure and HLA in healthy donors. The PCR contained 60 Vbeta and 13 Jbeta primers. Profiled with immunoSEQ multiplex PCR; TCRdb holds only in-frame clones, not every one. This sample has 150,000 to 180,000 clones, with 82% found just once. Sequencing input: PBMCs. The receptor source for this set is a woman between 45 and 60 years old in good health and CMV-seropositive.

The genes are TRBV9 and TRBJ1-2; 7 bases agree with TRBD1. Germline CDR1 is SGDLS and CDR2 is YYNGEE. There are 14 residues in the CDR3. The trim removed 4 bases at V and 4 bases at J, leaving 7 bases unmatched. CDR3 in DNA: TGTGCCAGCAGCCATCGGGGACAGTTCTATGGCTACACCTTC. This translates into CASSHRGQFYGYTF.

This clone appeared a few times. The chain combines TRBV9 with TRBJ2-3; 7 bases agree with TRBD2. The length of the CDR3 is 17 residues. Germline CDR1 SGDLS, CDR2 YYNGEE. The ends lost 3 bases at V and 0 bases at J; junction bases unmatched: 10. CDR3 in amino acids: CASSDGPGLFSTDTQYF. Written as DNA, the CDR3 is TGTGCCAGCAGCGACGGACCGGGACTATTTAGCACAGATACGCAGTATTTT.

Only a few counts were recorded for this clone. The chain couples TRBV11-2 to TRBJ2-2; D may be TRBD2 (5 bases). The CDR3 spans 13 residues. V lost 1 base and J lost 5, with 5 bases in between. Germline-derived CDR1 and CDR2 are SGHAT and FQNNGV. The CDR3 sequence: CASSLAGTGELFF. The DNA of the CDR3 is TGTGCCAGCAGCTTAGCGGGAACCGGGGAGCTGTTTTTT.

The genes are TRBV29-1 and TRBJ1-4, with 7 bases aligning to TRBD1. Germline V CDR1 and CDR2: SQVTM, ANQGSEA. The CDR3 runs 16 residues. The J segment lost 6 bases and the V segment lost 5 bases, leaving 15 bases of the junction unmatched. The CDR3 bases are TGCAGCGTTCATCAACTGGACAGGCTGGGAGATGAAAAACTGTTTTTT. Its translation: CSVHQLDRLGDEKLFF. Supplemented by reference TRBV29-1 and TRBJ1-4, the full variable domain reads SAVISQKPSRDICQRGTSLTIQCQVDSQVTMMFWYRQQPGQSLTLIATANQGSEATYESGFVIDKFPISRPNLTFSTLTVSNMSPEDSSIYLCSVHQLDRLGDEKLFFGSGTQLSVL.

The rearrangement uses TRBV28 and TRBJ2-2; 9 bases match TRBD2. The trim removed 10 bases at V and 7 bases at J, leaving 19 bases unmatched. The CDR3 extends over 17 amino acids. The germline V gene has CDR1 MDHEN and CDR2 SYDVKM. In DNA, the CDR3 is TGTGCCACGCGGGGGCCCAACCTAGCGGGGAAGGTCGGGGAGCTGTTTTTT. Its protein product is CATRGPNLAGKVGELFF.

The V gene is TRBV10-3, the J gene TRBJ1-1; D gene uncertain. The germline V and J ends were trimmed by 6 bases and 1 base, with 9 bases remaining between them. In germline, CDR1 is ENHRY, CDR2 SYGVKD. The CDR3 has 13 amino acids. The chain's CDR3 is CAIREEANTEAFF. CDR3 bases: TGTGCCATCAGGGAGGAAGCGAACACTGAAGCTTTCTTT.

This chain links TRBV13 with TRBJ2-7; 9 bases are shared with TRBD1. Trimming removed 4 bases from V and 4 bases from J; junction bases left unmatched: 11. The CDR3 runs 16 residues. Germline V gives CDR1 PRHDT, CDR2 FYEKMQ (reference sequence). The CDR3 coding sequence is TGTGCCAGCAGCTCTACCGGCGGGACAGGGATGTACGAGCAGTACTTC. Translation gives CASSSTGGTGMYEQYF.

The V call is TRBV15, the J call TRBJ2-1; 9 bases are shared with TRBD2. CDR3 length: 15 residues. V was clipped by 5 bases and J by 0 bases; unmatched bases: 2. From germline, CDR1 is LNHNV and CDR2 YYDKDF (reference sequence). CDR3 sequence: CATSSSGASYNEQFF. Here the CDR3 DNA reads TGTGCCACCAGCTCTAGCGGGGCCTCCTACAATGAGCAGTTCTTC.

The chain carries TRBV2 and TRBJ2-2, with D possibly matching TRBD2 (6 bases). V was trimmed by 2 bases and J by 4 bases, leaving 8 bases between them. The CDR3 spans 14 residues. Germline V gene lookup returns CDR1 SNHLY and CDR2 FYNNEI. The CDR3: CASSERDFTGELFF. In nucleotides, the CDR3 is TGTGCCAGCAGTGAAAGGGACTTCACCGGGGAGCTGTTTTTT.

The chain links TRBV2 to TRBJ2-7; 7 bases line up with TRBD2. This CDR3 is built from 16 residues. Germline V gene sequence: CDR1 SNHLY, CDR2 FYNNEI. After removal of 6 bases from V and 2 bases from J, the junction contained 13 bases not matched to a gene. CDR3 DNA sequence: TGTGCCAGCAGACCTCGGGGCGGGGCGGGGGCCTACGAGCAGTACTTC. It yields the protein CASRPRGGAGAYEQYF. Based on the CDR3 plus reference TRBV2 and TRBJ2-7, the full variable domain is EPEVTQTPSHQVTQMGQEVILRCVPISNHLYFYWYRQILGQKVEFLVSFYNNEISEKSEIFDDQFSVERPDGSNFTLKIRSTKLEDSAMYFCASRPRGGAGAYEQYFGPGTRLTVT.

CDR3 sequence: CASSSGLSGNTIYF. The CDR3 DNA is TGTGCCAGCAGTTCGGGTCTCTCTGGAAACACCATATATTTT. V usage is TRBV27 and J usage is TRBJ1-3; no clear D. This CDR3 has 14 residues. Trimming pared 4 bases from V and 0 bases from J, leaving 7 bases between. Germline V CDR1 and CDR2: MNHEY, SMNVEV (reference sequence).

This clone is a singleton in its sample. This CDR3 reads CATSRDPVSGQGEKLFF. In DNA, the CDR3 is TGTGCCACCAGCAGAGATCCCGTTTCCGGGCAGGGTGAAAAACTGTTTTTT. The chain combines TRBV15 with TRBJ1-4; tentatively, D is TRBD1 (5 bases). V lost 0 bases to trimming and J lost 7 bases, with 18 bases between them. This CDR3 spans 17 amino acids. Looked up from germline, CDR1 is LNHNV and CDR2 is YYDKDF (reference sequence). Drawing the rest from reference TRBV15 and TRBJ1-4, the complete variable domain is DAMVIQNPRYQVTQFGKPVTLSCSQTLNHNVMYWYQQKSSQAPKLLFHYYDKDFNNEADTPDNFQSRRPNTSFCFLDIRSPGLGDTAMYLCATSRDPVSGQGEKLFFGSGTQLSVL.

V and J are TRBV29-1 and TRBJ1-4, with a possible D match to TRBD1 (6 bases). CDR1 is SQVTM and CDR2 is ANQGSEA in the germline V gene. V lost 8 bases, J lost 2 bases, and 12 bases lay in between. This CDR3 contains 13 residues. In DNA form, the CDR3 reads TGCAGCTATAGGGGGAACACTAATGAAAAACTGTTTTTT. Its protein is CSYRGNTNEKLFF.

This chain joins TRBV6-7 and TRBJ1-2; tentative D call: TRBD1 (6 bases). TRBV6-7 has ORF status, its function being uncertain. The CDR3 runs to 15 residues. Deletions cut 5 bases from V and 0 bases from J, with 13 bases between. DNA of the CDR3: TGTGCCAGCAGTCACCAGGGGTTAGCTAACTATGGCTACACCTTC. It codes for CASSHQGLANYGYTF.

The CDR3 bases are TGTGCCAGCAGCCCGGGGATTTGGAGCTCTGGGGCCAACGTCCTGACTTTC. Amino acid sequence: CASSPGIWSSGANVLTF. V is TRBV7-9 and J is TRBJ2-6; TRBD2 is a possible D gene (5 bases). The CDR3 has 17 amino acids. Germline CDR1 reads SEHNR; CDR2 reads FQNEAQ (reference sequence). V shed 5 bases and J shed 0 bases, with 14 bases lying between them.

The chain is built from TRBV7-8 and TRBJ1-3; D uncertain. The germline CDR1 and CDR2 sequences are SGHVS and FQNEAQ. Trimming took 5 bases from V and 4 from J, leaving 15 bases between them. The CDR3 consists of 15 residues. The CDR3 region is CASSADGAGGNTIYF. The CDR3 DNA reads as TGTGCCAGCAGCGCGGACGGCGCGGGAGGAAACACCATATATTTT.

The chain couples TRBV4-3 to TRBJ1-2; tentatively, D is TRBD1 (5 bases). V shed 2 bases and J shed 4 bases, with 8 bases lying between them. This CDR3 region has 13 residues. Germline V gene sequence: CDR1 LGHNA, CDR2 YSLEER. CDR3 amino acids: CASSQLGGYGYTF. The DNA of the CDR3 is TGCGCCAGCAGCCAATTGGGGGGCTATGGCTACACCTTC.

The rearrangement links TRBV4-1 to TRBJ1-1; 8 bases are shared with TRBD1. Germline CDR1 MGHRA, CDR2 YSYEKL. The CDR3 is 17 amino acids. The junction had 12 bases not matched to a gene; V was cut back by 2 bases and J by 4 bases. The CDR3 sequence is CASSQRPPLDRVTEAFF. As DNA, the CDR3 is TGCGCCAGCAGCCAAAGGCCTCCCTTGGACAGGGTCACTGAAGCTTTCTTT.

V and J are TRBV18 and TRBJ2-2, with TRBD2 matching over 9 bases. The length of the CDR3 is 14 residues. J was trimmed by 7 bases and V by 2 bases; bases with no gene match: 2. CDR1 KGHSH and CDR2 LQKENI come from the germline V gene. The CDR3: CASSPSLAGGELFF. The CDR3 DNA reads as TGTGCCAGCTCACCATCACTAGCGGGCGGGGAGCTGTTTTTT.

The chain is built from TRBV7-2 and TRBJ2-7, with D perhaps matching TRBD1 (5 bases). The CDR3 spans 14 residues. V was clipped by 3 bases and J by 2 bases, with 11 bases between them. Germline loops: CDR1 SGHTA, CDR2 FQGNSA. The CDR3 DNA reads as TGTGCCAGCAGCTTCCCTGGGGCCGCCTACGAGCAGTACTTC. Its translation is CASSFPGAAYEQYF.

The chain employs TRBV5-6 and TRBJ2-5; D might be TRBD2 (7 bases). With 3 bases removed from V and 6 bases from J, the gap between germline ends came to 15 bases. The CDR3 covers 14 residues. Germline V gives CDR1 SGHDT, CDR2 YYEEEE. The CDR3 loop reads CASSSNGGAKTQYF. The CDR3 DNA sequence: TGTGCCAGCAGCTCTAATGGGGGGGCCAAGACCCAGTACTTC.

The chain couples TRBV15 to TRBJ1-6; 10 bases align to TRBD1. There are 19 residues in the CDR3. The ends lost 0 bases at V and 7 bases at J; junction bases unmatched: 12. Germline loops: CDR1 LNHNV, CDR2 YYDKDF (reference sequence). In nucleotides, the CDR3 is TGTGCCACCAGCAGAGAGCTCCCGGGACAGGGGTACTCGAATTCACCCCTCCACTTT. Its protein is CATSRELPGQGYSNSPLHF.

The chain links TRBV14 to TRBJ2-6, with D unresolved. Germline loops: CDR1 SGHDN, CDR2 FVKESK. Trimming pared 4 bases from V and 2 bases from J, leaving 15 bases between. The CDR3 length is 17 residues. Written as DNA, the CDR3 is TGTGCCAGCAGCCCGACGCACGGGTTGGCTGGGGCCAACGTCCTGACTTTC. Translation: CASSPTHGLAGANVLTF.

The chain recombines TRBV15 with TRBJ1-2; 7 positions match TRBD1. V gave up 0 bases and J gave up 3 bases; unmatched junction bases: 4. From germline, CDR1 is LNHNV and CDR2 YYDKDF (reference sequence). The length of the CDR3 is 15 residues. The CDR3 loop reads CATSRDSGTDYGYTF. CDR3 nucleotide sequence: TGTGCCACCAGCAGAGATAGCGGGACAGACTATGGCTACACCTTC.

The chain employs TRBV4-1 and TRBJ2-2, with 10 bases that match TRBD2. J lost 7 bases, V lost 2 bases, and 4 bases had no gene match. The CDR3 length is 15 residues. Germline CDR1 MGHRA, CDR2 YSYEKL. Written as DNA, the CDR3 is TGCGCCAGCAGCCAAATAGCGGGGGGCCTCGGGGAGCTGTTTTTT. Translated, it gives CASSQIAGGLGELFF.

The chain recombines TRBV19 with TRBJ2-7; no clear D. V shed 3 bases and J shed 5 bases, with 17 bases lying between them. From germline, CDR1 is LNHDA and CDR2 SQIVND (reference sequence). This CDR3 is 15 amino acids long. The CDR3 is CASSIVHGVRNEQYF. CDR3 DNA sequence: TGTGCCAGTAGTATCGTGCACGGAGTTCGCAACGAGCAGTACTTC.

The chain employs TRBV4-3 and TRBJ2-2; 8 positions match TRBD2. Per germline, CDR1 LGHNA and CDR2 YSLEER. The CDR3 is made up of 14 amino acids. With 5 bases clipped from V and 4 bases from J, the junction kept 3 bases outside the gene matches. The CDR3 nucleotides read TGCGCCAGCAGCTTCCGGGGGGGCACCGGGGAGCTGTTTTTT. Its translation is CASSFRGGTGELFF.

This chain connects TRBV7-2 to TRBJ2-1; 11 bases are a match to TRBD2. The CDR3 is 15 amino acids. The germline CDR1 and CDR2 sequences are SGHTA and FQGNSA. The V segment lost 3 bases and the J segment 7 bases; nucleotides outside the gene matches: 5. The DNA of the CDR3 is TGTGCCAGCAGCTTGACTAGCGGGGTCTTAAATGAGCAGTTCTTC. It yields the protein CASSLTSGVLNEQFF.

The CDR3 sequence is CASGLGQGAYNEQFF. The CDR3, as DNA: TGTGCTAGTGGTTTGGGACAGGGGGCCTACAATGAGCAGTTCTTC. V usage is TRBV12-5 and J usage is TRBJ2-1; TRBD1 aligns across 9 bases. V shed 1 base and J 2 bases; nucleotides not matched to a gene: 0. The CDR3 has 15 residues. Germline V gene sequence: CDR1 LGHNT, CDR2 FRNRAP. The complete variable domain, with remaining parts taken from reference TRBV12-5 and TRBJ2-1, reads DARVTQTPRHKVTEMGQEVTMRCQPILGHNTVFWYRQTMMQGLELLAYFRNRAPLDDSGMPKDRFSAEMPDATLATLKIQPSEPRDSAVYFCASGLGQGAYNEQFFGPGTRLTVL.